The clone carrying this T cell receptor beta chain was seen more than once but under ten times. This sample was taken from a study of early T cells in non-severe SARS-CoV-2 infection. Via MiXCR, TCRdb re-called the 5' RACE reads, giving one row per CDR3 protein. The sample includes 100,000 to 150,000 distinct CDR3 sequences, more than 13% of them seen just once. The length of the CDR3 is 15 residues. CDR1 is SGHTA, CDR2 FQGNSA, per germline. The V and J ends lost 0 bases and 0 bases respectively, with 9 bases between them. The chain carries TRBV7-2 and TRBJ2-7, with a tentative D call TRBD1 (6 bases). The sequenced sample was whole blood. This TCR came from an adult who was a healthcare worker with PCR-confirmed SARS-CoV-2 infection or an uninfected control (not recorded which). This CDR3 is CASSLAADSSYEQYF. The CDR3 region has the DNA TGTGCCAGCAGCTTAGCCGCGGACAGCTCCTACGAGCAGTACTTC.